These T cell receptor beta chains were read from a single sample in a study of blood T cell repertoires in COVID-19. Here immunoSEQ multiplex PCR was the method, and the copy in TCRdb shows in-frame clones only, minus some. The sample includes 490,000 or so clones, 85% to 90% of them seen just once. Sequencing was performed on PBMCs or T cells enriched from blood (not recorded which). Receptors were obtained from a woman between 40 and 50 years old who had recovered from COVID-19. Each CDR3 is given without its conserved first and last residue. Fields, in order: V gene, J gene, CDR3 protein.

>TRBV5-1|TRBJ1-5
ASSLAGASNQPQH
>TRBV4-2|TRBJ1-1
ASSQESRGNTEAF
>TRBV5-4|TRBJ2-5
ASTSDNQETQY
>TRBV3-1/TRBV3-2|TRBJ1-1
ASSQEAGQMNTEAF
>TRBV18|TRBJ1-2
ASSYTGEHYGYT
>TRBV4-1|TRBJ2-1
ASSQGWQGALNEQF
>TRBV18|TRBJ2-7
ASSPGTGGVYEQY
>TRBV7-9|TRBJ2-7
ASSAGTGLY
>TRBV27|TRBJ1-1
ASSDAQVNTEAF
>TRBV10-3|TRBJ2-3
AISESPGVADTQY
>TRBV7-8|TRBJ1-6
ASSSDFPYNSPLH
>TRBV20-1|TRBJ2-5
SARERDGGY
>TRBV9|TRBJ2-3
ASSEHLPQGTEDTDTQY
>TRBV21-1|TRBJ1-5
ASSHRWSEGCSNQPQH
>TRBV18|TRBJ2-1
ASSPPTPIYNEQF
>TRBV5-1|TRBJ2-7
ASSGRDRGSSEQY
>TRBV10-3|TRBJ2-7
AISGRDSSYEQY
>TRBV15|TRBJ1-3
ATSRVGGVDTIY
>TRBV5-1|TRBJ2-7
ASSPLAGGPGKSYEQY
>TRBV18|TRBJ2-3
ASSPRGNVDTQY
>TRBV5-4|TRBJ1-6
ASSLPLRDCNSPLH
>TRBV28|TRBJ1-2
ASSSIGGGLFYGYT
>TRBV19|TRBJ2-2
ASSKTGINTGELF
>TRBV7-2|TRBJ2-3
ASSKRGGLVDTQY
>TRBV10-1|TRBJ2-1
ASSAAGGGEQF
>TRBV19|TRBJ1-4
ASTPRLGGREKLF
>TRBV5-4|TRBJ1-6
ASSLANRGSPLH
>TRBV10-1|TRBJ1-1
ASSGGREFSNTEAF
>TRBV29-1|TRBJ1-2
SVQLPGQRNYGYT
>TRBV11-3|TRBJ2-1
ASSLVGGNNEQF
>TRBV2|TRBJ1-2
ASSTGPNYGYT
>TRBV30|TRBJ1-1
AWSEQGVGTEAF
>TRBV18|TRBJ2-7
ASSPGTSGGSAHEQY
>TRBV6-2/TRBV6-3|TRBJ2-2
ASSYETGTTGELF
>TRBV5-8|TRBJ2-1
ASSLVRDSYHEQF
>TRBV5-5|TRBJ2-1
ASSFASGAYNEQF
>TRBV7-9|TRBJ1-4
ASSRGATNEKLF
>TRBV6-5|TRBJ2-7
ASSYSGQRGYEQY
>TRBV6-2/TRBV6-3|TRBJ1-2
ASSYSEGQGNYGYT
>TRBV7-9|TRBJ1-1
ASSTTGPRTEAF
>TRBV7-2|TRBJ1-5
ASSLVTGAGQPQH
>TRBV12-3/TRBV12-4|TRBJ1-1
ASSRGTGAF
>TRBV27|TRBJ1-1
ASRLMSAVGGTEAF
>TRBV30|TRBJ2-3
AWSVGYTDTQY
>TRBV6-5|TRBJ1-1
ASSTGQMNTEAF
>TRBV19|TRBJ1-5
ASSTRRGSLGQPQH
>TRBV29-1|TRBJ2-1
SVLGTTTSYNEQF
>TRBV7-9|TRBJ1-1
ASSPRGENTEAF
>TRBV7-2|TRBJ1-2
ASSVDRQANYGYT
>TRBV6-2/TRBV6-3|TRBJ1-6
ASSYSTGVSPLH
>TRBV6-5|TRBJ1-1
ASQTDRTEAF
>TRBV2|TRBJ1-5
ASSPPNQPQH
>TRBV5-1|TRBJ2-4
ASSLGTVENIQY
>TRBV7-9|TRBJ2-7
ASSLSSGSEAVYEQY
>TRBV19|TRBJ2-5
ASNRGTIQETQY
>TRBV5-1|TRBJ1-4
ASSWSTGPREKLF
>TRBV11-2|TRBJ1-4
ASSYNRGEKLF
>TRBV7-9|TRBJ1-2
ASSSPGTGGYGYT